This record covers a single T cell receptor beta chain. Its antigen target is currently unknown. No base quality information exists; no much larger clone differs at one position. Each donor gave one peripheral blood draw, averaging roughly 120 mL, which was collected into heparinised tubes. A BD FACSAria II and a panel including CD45RO, CCR7, CD25, CD127, CD95 and CD27 were used to sort naive, central memory, regulatory and stem cell-like memory CD4+ T cells. A purity above 95% was achieved for all sorted populations. PBMCs were isolated immediately by Lymphoprep density gradient centrifugation and stained directly without culture. So that batch effects would be minimized, each experiment stained and sorted samples in pairs, pairing one healthy donor with one patient. This sample stems from a study of beta chain features in type 1 diabetes (dated by TCRdb to the late 2010s). With regard to the full study: Mean age, gender distribution, total cell number and subset yield were not different between patients and healthy donors. In the study, recently diagnosed type 1 diabetes patients and matched healthy donors were compared on the TCRB repertoires of their sorted circulating CD4+ T cell subsets. Regulatory and stem cell-like memory subsets were obtained from only 8 patients and roughly eight healthy donors, while naive and central memory subsets were obtained from all 30 or so donors. A total of 85 million to 140 million sorted cells were examined across all samples, and a strong correlation was observed between cell number per subset and RNA yield.

V is reduced by 0 bases and J by 7 bases, leaving a spacing of 11 bases between them. Inclusive of the bounding cysteine and phenylalanine, the CDR3 is 14 residues long. Only the CDR3 part of the read is kept: 42 bases, read in frame from the first base. CDR1 is given as SGDLS and CDR2 as YYNGEE, both from the germline V gene. The investigation overall reported the following: Type 1 diabetes patients showed a moderate but significant shortening of TCRB CDR3 length in all four CD4+ subsets. Because cDNA was sequenced instead of genomic DNA, highly expressing activated cells could be over-represented, though the groups showed no difference in activation or CD3 levels. Shorter templates might be favored by PCR, yet because patient and control samples were amplified and corrected together, any such skew would affect both groups equally. The naive, central memory and regulatory TCRB repertoires appeared to resemble one another more closely among patients than among healthy donors. Only small numbers of individuals were included in the HLA sub-analyses, which left unresolved whether HLA type had any influence on TCRB rearrangement. At VDJ recombination sites, patients with type 1 diabetes made fewer insertions and deleted more nucleotides, a pattern implying thymic rearrangement abnormalities.

All of the isolated RNA was reverse transcribed with the High Capacity cDNA Reverse Transcription Kit, so expressed TCRB transcripts were sequenced. Naive, central memory and regulatory T cell samples underwent deep immunoSEQ sequencing, averaging roughly 3.5 million total reads per sample. Sorted cells were lysed in RLT buffer, and RNA was extracted using DNase-treated RNeasy Micro or Mini kits according to cell number. Each cell subset was processed on its own to prevent cross-contamination, while patient and healthy donor samples were processed together. TCRB sequences were amplified from cDNA with the immunoSEQ multiplex PCR, producing 87-bp fragments spanning the CDR3 region. Sequencing of the amplicons was done on the Illumina HiSeq platform. On the authors' methods: Synthetic template baselines were used to correct PCR bias computationally, reads within Hamming distance 2 were collapsed, and singletons that could not be merged were discarded. Reads were aligned to IMGT to assign V, D and J genes, CDR3 length, and insertions or deletions at six rearrangement sites. Clonotype counts were normalized to sorted cell number within each subset before computing true diversity and Gini coefficients with the tcR R package. Repertoire sharing was quantified using the overlap coefficient calculated on TCRB nucleotide sequences. TCRdb took this table from immuneACCESS and kept in-frame rearrangements with V and J called. Such tables lack part of the clones; where checked against another copy, unresolved V genes explain under half of the gap, and the rest is unexplained. That table is the source of V, J and clone size, and D and trimming were worked out from the DNA. The table for this sample lists around 140,000 clones; around 10% of them were counted only once. The ten most abundant clones make up around 0.79% of the sample.

The sequence was collected from a man aged 25 to 40 with type 1 diabetes. The V gene is TRBV9 and the J gene is TRBJ1-5, with the D gene call left open. Sequenced: central memory CD4+ T cells from blood. The CDR3 amino acid sequence is: CASSVGGGKQPQHF. The DNA sequence is as follows: TGTGCCAGCAGCGTAGGGGGAGGAAAGCAGCCCCAGCATTTT.